This TCR beta chain comes out of a study of blood T cell repertoires in COVID-19. Study-level background: Donors in the United States, Italy and Spain gave samples during acute or convalescent COVID-19. PBMCs, B-cell-depleted T cells, or T cells were the source of the cDNA or gDNA that made up the material.

In the original processing: From reference gene primer amplification, estimates of nucleated cell counts were derived. The protocol was immunoSEQ multiplex PCR, while the TCRdb copy is restricted to in-frame clones and leaves out a portion. D and trimming were read from the DNA, whereas the V and J calls and clone size are those reported in that table. Here the sample spans over 45,000 clones, 80% to 90% being singletons. The length of the CDR3 is 17 residues. Germline lookup yields CDR1 SGHTA and CDR2 FQGNSA. The V gene end was trimmed by 0 bases and the J gene end by 4 bases; junction bases not matched to a gene: 3. A few counts support this clone.

Sequenced material: peripheral blood. The sequence was collected from a man aged 50-59 years with active COVID-19. This chain joins TRBV7-2 and TRBJ2-6, with 10 bases matching TRBD1. The CDR3 here is CASSLAGQGPGANVLTF. The CDR3 nucleotides are TGTGCCAGCAGCTTAGCGGGACAGGGGCCCGGGGCCAACGTCCTGACTTTC.